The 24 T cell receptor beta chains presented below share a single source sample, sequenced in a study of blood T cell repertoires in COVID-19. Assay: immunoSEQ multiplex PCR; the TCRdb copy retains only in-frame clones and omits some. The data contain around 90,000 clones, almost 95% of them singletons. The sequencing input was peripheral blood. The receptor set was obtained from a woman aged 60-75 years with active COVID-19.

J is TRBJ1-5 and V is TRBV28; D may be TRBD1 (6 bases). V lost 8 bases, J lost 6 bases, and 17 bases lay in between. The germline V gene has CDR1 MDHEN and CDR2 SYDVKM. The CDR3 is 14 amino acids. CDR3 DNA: TGTGCCAGCGCCCGAGGGGGGGGGAGTCAGCCCCAGCATTTT. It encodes CASARGGGSQPQHF.

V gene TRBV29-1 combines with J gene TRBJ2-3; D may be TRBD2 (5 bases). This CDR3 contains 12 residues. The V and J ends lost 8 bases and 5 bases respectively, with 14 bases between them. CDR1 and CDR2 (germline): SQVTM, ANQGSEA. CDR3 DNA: TGCAGCCTTAGAGCGGTTAGAGATACGCAGTATTTT. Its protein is CSLRAVRDTQYF.

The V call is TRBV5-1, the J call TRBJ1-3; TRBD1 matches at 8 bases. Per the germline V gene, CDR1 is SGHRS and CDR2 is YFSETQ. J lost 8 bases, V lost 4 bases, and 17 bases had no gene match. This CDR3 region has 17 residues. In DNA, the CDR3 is TGCGCCAGCAGCCCCGGTGGCAGGGGGCAACCTATCGACACCATATATTTT. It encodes CASSPGGRGQPIDTIYF.

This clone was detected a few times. CDR3 amino acids: CASSESGGGETQYF. The DNA for the CDR3 is TGTGCCAGCAGCGAAAGCGGGGGCGGGGAGACCCAGTACTTC. The chain is built from TRBV5-4 and TRBJ2-5; 8 bases line up with TRBD2. Per germline, CDR1 SGHNT and CDR2 YYREEE (reference sequence). This CDR3 comprises 14 residues. V lost 4 bases, J lost 5 bases, and 7 bases stayed unmatched.

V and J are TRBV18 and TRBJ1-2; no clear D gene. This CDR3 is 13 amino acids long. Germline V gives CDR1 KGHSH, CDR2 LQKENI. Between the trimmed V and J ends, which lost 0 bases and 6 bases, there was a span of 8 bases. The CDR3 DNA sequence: TGTGCCAGCTCACCACCTTCCGGAGATGGCTACACCTTC. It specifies CASSPPSGDGYTF.

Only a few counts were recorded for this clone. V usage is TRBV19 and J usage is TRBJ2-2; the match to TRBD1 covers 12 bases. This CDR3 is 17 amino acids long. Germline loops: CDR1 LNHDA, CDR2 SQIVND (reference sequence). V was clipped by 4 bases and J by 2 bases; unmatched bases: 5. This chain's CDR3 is CASSSGTGGPNTGELFF. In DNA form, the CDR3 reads TGTGCCAGTAGTAGTGGGACAGGGGGCCCTAACACCGGGGAGCTGTTTTTT.

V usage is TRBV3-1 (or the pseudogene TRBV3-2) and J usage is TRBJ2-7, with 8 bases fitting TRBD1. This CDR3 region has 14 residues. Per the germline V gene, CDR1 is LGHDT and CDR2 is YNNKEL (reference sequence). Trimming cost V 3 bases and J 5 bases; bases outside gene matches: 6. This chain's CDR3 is CASSHHGQGNEQYF. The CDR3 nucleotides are TGTGCCAGCAGCCACCACGGACAGGGCAACGAGCAGTACTTC.

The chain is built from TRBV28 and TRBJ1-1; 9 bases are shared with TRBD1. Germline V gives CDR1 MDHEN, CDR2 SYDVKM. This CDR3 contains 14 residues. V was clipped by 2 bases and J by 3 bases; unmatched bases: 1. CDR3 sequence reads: CASSLGTGYTEAFF. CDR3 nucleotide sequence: TGTGCCAGCAGTTTAGGGACAGGGTACACTGAAGCTTTCTTT.

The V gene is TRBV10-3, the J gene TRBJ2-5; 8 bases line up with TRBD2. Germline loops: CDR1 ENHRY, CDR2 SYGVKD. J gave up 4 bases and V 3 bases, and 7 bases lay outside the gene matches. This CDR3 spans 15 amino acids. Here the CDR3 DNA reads TGTGCCATCAGTGATCGAGCGGGAGCTCTAGAGACCCAGTACTTC. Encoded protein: CAISDRAGALETQYF.

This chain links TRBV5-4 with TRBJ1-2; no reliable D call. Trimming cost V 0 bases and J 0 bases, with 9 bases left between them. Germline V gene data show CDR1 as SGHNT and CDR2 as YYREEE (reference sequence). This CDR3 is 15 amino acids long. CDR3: CASSLAVTSNYGYTF. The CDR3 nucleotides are TGTGCCAGCAGCTTGGCCGTCACTTCTAACTATGGCTACACCTTC.

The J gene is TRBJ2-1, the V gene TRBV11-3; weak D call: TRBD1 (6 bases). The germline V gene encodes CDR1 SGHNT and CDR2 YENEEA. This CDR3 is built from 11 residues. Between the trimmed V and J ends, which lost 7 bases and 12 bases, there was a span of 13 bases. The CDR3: CASKGDVVQFF. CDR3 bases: TGTGCCAGCAAGGGGGACGTGGTGCAGTTCTTC.

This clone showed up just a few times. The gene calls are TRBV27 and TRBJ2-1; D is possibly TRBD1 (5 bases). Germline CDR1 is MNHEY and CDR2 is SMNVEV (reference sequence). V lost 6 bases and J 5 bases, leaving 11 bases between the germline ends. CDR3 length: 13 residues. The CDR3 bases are TGTGCCAGCAGCCCGGACACGGACAATGAGCAGTTCTTC. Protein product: CASSPDTDNEQFF.

The CDR3: CASSLGLADYEQYF. DNA for the CDR3: TGTGCCAGCAGCTTAGGACTAGCAGACTACGAGCAGTACTTC. The V call is TRBV11-3, the J call TRBJ2-7, with 7 nucleotides matching TRBD2. The ends lost 1 base at V and 3 bases at J; junction bases unmatched: 3. From germline, CDR1 is SGHNT and CDR2 YENEEA. This CDR3 comprises 14 residues. Full variable domain (outside the CDR3, taken from reference TRBV11-3 and TRBJ2-7): EAGVVQSPRYKIIEKKQPVAFWCNPISGHNTLYWYLQNLGQGPELLIRYENEEAVDDSQLPKDRFSAERLKGVDSTLKIQPAELGDSAVYLCASSLGLADYEQYFGPGTRLTVT.

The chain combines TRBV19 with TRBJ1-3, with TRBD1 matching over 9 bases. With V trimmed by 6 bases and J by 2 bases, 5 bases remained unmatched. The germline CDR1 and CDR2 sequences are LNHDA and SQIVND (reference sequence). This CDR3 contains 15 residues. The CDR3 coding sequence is TGTGCCAGTAGCCAAGGGACAGGGCCTGGAAACACCATATATTTT. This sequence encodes CASSQGTGPGNTIYF.

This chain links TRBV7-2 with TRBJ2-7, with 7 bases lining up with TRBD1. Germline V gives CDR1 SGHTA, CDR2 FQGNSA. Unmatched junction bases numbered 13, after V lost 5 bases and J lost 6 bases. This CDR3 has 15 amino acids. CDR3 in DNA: TGTGCCAGCAGCACAGGGGCCCCTACGGTGAGCGAGCAGTACTTC. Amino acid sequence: CASSTGAPTVSEQYF.

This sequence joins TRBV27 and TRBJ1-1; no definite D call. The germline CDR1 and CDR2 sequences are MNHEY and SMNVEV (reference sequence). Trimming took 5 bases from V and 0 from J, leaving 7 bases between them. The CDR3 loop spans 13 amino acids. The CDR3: CASSGTVNTEAFF. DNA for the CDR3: TGTGCCAGCAGTGGCACAGTGAACACTGAAGCTTTCTTT.

The DNA of the CDR3 is TGTGCCAGTAGAGGTCGACAGAACAATCAGCCCCAGCATTTT. Translating it yields CASRGRQNNQPQHF. The chain has TRBV19 and TRBJ1-5, with TRBD1 as a possible D gene (5 bases). Trimming left V 6 bases short and J 3 bases short, with 12 bases between. This CDR3 is 14 amino acids long. The germline V gene has CDR1 LNHDA and CDR2 SQIVND (reference sequence).

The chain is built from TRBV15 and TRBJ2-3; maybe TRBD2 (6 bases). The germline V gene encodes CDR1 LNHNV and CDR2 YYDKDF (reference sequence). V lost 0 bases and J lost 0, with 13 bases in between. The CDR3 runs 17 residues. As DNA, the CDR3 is TGTGCCACCAGCAGAGAAGAAGTGGGGACTAGCACAGATACGCAGTATTTT. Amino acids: CATSREEVGTSTDTQYF.

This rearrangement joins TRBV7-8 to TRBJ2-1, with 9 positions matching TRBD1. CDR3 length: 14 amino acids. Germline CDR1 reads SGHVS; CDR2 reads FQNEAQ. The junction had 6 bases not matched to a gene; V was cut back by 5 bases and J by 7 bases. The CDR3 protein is CASSAGQGNNEQFF. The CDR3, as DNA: TGTGCCAGCAGCGCCGGACAGGGGAATAATGAGCAGTTCTTC.

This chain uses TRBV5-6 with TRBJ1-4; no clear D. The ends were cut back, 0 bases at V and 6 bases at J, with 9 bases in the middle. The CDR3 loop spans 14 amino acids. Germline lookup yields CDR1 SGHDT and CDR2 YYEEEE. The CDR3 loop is CASSLGPLDEKLFF. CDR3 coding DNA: TGTGCCAGCAGCTTGGGGCCTCTAGATGAAAAACTGTTTTTT. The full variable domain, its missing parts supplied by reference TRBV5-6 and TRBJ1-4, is DAGVTQSPTHLIKTRGQQVTLRCSPKSGHDTVSWYQQALGQGPQFIFQYYEEEERQRGNFPDRFSGHQFPNYSSELNVNALLLGDSALYLCASSLGPLDEKLFFGSGTQLSVL.

The CDR3 sequence: CSLRQGGTDTQYF. CDR3 bases: TGCAGCCTGAGACAGGGAGGCACAGATACGCAGTATTTT. J is TRBJ2-3 and V is TRBV29-1; 7 bases agree with TRBD1. V dropped 8 bases and J dropped 1; count of bases not matched to a gene: 6. Germline V gene data show CDR1 as SQVTM and CDR2 as ANQGSEA. There are 13 residues in the CDR3.

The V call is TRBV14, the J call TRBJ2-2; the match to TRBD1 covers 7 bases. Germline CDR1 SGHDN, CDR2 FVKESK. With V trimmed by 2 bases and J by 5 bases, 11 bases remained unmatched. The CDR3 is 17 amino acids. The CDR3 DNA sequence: TGTGCCAGCAGCCAACTTAGACAGGGAGTAGGTACCGGGGAGCTGTTTTTT. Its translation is CASSQLRQGVGTGELFF.

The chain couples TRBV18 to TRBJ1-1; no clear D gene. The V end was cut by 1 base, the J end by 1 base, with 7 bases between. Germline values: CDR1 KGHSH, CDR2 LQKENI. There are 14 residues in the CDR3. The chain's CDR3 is CASSPRHANTEAFF. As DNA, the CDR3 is TGTGCCAGCTCACCACGACACGCGAACACTGAAGCTTTCTTT.

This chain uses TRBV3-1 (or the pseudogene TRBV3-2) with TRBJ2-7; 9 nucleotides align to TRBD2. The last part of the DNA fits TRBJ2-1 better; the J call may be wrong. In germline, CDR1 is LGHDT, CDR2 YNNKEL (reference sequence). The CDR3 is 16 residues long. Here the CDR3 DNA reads TGTGCCAGCAGCCGAACTATAGCGGGAGCGGGCGATGAGCAGTTCTTC. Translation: CASSRTIAGAGDEQFF.